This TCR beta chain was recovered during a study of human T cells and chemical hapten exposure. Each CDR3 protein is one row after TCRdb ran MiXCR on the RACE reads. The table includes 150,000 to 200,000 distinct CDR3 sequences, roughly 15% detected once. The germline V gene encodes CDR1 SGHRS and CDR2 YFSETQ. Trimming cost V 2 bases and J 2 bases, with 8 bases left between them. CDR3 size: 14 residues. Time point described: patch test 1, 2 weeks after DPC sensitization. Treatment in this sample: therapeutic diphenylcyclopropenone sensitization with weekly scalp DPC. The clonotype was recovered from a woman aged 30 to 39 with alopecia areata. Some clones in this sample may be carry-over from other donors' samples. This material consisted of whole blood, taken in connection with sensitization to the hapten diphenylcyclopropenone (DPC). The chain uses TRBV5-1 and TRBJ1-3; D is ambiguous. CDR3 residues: CASSFGTAGNTIYF. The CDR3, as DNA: TGCGCCAGCAGCTTCGGAACCGCTGGAAACACCATATATTTT.